This T cell receptor (beta chain) is from a study of blood T cell repertoires in COVID-19. At the level of the study: Researchers got acute and convalescent COVID-19 samples from the United States, Italy and Spain.

Measured with immunoSEQ multiplex PCR; TCRdb has only the in-frame clones, and not every one. The repertoire holds over 150,000 clones, with about 88% as singletons. V was trimmed by 1 base and J by 3 bases, leaving 13 bases between them. Germline-derived CDR1 and CDR2 are SGHTA and FQGNSA. The CDR3 totals 15 residues. Seattle patients were enrolled during active infection and followed longitudinally. Sequencing used peripheral blood. This chain uses TRBV7-2 with TRBJ2-7; no firm D call. The source is an older woman with COVID-19, enrolled during active disease. In nucleotides, the CDR3 is TGTGCCAGCAGCTTAGGACTGCCGTCGGTCTACGAGCAGTACTTC. Translated, it gives CASSLGLPSVYEQYF.